This entry features one T cell receptor beta chain sequence. Antigen specificity is unknown. The sample comes from a study of OX40 agonist ivuxolimab in advanced cancers. Study-level background: Participants, roughly 80% male, averaged roughly 60 years of age, ranging from 23 to 79. Findings of the study overall: Within 6 weeks, CD4+ and CD8+ blood T cells expanded clonally at 0.1 to 3.0 mg/kg. The specificity for antigen of the expanded peripheral T cells was not determined. Some of the lowest clonal expansion was seen in partial responders at 0.1-3.0 mg/kg.

Here immunoSEQ multiplex PCR was the method, and the copy in TCRdb shows in-frame clones only, minus some. This repertoire shows about 90,000 clones, around 90% found once; its top ten account for nearly 7.5%. CDR1 is SEHNR, CDR2 FQNEAQ, per germline (reference sequence). V dropped 1 base and J dropped 7 bases, with 17 bases sitting between them. The CDR3 sequence is 15 residues long. The V call is TRBV7-9, the J call TRBJ2-7; perhaps TRBD1 as D (6 bases). The TCR sequence derives from an adult with an advanced solid tumor such as melanoma, head and neck, liver or kidney cancer. Sequenced here: CD4+ or CD8+ T cells sorted from blood, sampled in a trial of the OX40 agonist ivuxolimab. The CDR3 DNA reads TGTGCCAGCAGCTTAGTTTCCCAGGGGTATAGTGAGCAGTACTTC. As protein: CASSLVSQGYSEQYF.